A single sample gave rise to the 18 T cell receptor beta chains below, sequenced in a study of cytomegalovirus exposure and HLA in healthy donors. PCR used 60 Vbeta primers and 13 Jbeta primers. The data were produced by immunoSEQ multiplex PCR, yet TCRdb's version contains in-frame clones alone and is incomplete. Of about 120,000 clones in the sample, 60% to 75% were seen once. Sequenced sample: PBMCs. The receptors come from a middle-aged woman in good health and CMV-seropositive.

This chain joins TRBV7-6 and TRBJ1-1, with no clear D. V shed 5 bases and J shed 1 base, with 8 bases lying between them. Germline CDR1 is SGHVS and CDR2 is FNYEAQ. This CDR3 has 13 residues. Here the CDR3 reads CASSLGRNTEAFF. In DNA, the CDR3 is TGTGCCAGCAGCCTGGGCAGGAACACTGAAGCTTTCTTT.

The rearrangement links TRBV7-2 to TRBJ1-1; D ambiguous. The CDR3 runs to 15 residues. V was clipped by 5 bases and J by 2 bases, with 15 bases between them. Germline CDR1 and CDR2: SGHTA and FQGNSA. The CDR3 DNA reads TGTGCCAGCAGCCTAGGTAACTTCCTAAACACTGAAGCTTTCTTT. Protein product: CASSLGNFLNTEAFF.

The V call is TRBV4-2, the J call TRBJ2-7, with 10 bases lining up with TRBD2. Germline assignment: CDR1 LGHNA and CDR2 YNFKEQ. There are 15 residues in the CDR3. V shed 1 base and J 0 bases; nucleotides not matched to a gene: 0. In DNA form, the CDR3 reads TGTGCCAGCAGCCAAGGACTAGCGGGCTCCTACGAGCAGTACTTC. Protein: CASSQGLAGSYEQYF.

DNA of the CDR3: TGTGCCAGCAGCTTAGGCGCGGGGGGGAGCACAGATACGCAGTATTTT. It translates to CASSLGAGGSTDTQYF. The chain carries TRBV11-3 and TRBJ2-3; 9 bases match TRBD2. This CDR3 has 16 residues. Germline CDR1 is SGHNT and CDR2 is YENEEA. V lost 1 base, J lost 0 bases, and 2 bases stayed unmatched.

This chain uses TRBV5-4 with TRBJ2-3; maybe TRBD2 (6 bases). This CDR3 comprises 13 residues. Trimming removed 4 bases at V and 7 bases at J, with 13 bases between. CDR1 is SGHNT and CDR2 is YYREEE in the germline V gene (reference sequence). This CDR3 reads CASSGGTRHTQYF. The CDR3 bases are TGTGCCAGCAGCGGGGGGACGCGTCATACGCAGTATTTT.

The chain carries TRBV27 and TRBJ2-1, with D maybe TRBD2 (5 bases). Looked up from germline, CDR1 is MNHEY and CDR2 is SMNVEV (reference sequence). The CDR3 consists of 12 residues. V was cut by 4 bases and J by 6 bases, with 7 bases left in between. The CDR3 loop is CASSSGFNEQFF. CDR3 DNA: TGTGCCAGCAGTTCGGGGTTCAATGAGCAGTTCTTC.

This sequence joins TRBV5-1 and TRBJ2-1, with TRBD1 matching over 9 bases. The CDR3 is made up of 14 amino acids. Germline V CDR1 and CDR2: SGHRS, YFSETQ. V lost 0 bases to trimming and J lost 7 bases; unmatched junction nucleotides: 2. The CDR3 here is CASSLDRGRNEQFF. CDR3 coding DNA: TGCGCCAGCAGCTTGGACAGGGGGCGGAATGAGCAGTTCTTC.

Only a few counts were recorded for this clone. The chain carries TRBV27 and TRBJ1-2, with 9 nucleotides matching TRBD1. There are 13 residues in the CDR3. The V gene's germline CDR1 is MNHEY and CDR2 SMNVEV (reference sequence). The J segment lost 7 bases and the V segment lost 5 bases, leaving 5 bases of the junction unmatched. The CDR3 coding sequence is TGTGCCAGCAGTCAACAGGGGGCGCGTGGCTACACCTTC. Protein sequence: CASSQQGARGYTF.

The V call is TRBV30, the J call TRBJ1-3, with D perhaps matching TRBD1 (6 bases). V lost 2 bases and J lost 0, with 17 bases in between. This CDR3 region has 17 residues. The germline CDR1 and CDR2 sequences are GTSNPN and SVGIG (reference sequence). As DNA, the CDR3 is TGTGCCTGGAGTCTAAAAGGGGGACGCATCTCTGGAAACACCATATATTTT. It yields the protein CAWSLKGGRISGNTIYF.

The genes are TRBV6-6 and TRBJ1-5; perhaps TRBD1 as D (6 bases). Trimming pared 6 bases from V and 6 bases from J, leaving 15 bases between. The CDR3 consists of 14 residues. CDR1 is MNHNY, CDR2 SVGAGI, per germline (reference sequence). In DNA, the CDR3 is TGTGCCAGCAGCCAAGGACAGCCGGGTCAGCCCCAGCATTTT. It translates to CASSQGQPGQPQHF.

This clone has ten or more counts. The chain carries TRBV19 and TRBJ1-1; TRBD1 might be the D (5 bases). The V and J ends lost 0 bases and 4 bases respectively, with 15 bases between them. The germline gives CDR1 LNHDA, CDR2 SQIVND (reference sequence). The CDR3 covers 16 residues. In DNA form, the CDR3 reads TGTGCCAGTAGTATAGATAGCGGGGCGGTGAGCACTGAAGCTTTCTTT. It translates to CASSIDSGAVSTEAFF.

The CDR3 DNA reads TGTGCCAGCAGTGAAGCGGCAGGGAGGTCGTCAGAAGCTTTCTTT. Translation gives CASSEAAGRSSEAFF. The chain joins TRBV6-1 to TRBJ1-1; D possibly corresponds to TRBD1 (5 bases). Trimming left V 0 bases short and J 8 bases short, with 16 bases between. Germline CDR1 and CDR2: MNHNS and SASEGT. CDR3 length equals 15 residues.

The chain couples TRBV18 to TRBJ2-1; 7 positions agree with TRBD1. Trimming removed 3 bases from V and 1 base from J; junction bases left unmatched: 6. CDR1 is KGHSH, CDR2 LQKENI, per germline. The CDR3 length is 16 residues. The CDR3 protein is CASSPQGQTSYNEQFF. In DNA, the CDR3 is TGTGCCAGCTCACCTCAGGGACAGACGTCCTACAATGAGCAGTTCTTC.

The chain recombines TRBV7-3 with TRBJ1-5, with 7 bases matching TRBD1. The ends lost 5 bases at V and 2 bases at J; junction bases unmatched: 9. Germline CDR1 reads SGHTA; CDR2 reads FQGTGA. This CDR3 comprises 16 residues. CDR3 coding DNA: TGTGCCAGCAGCCTTAGACAGGGCGAGGGCAATCAGCCCCAGCATTTT. The encoded protein is CASSLRQGEGNQPQHF.

The chain has TRBV5-1 and TRBJ2-1; tentative D call: TRBD1 (6 bases). This CDR3 is 12 amino acids long. In germline, CDR1 is SGHRS, CDR2 YFSETQ. V dropped 2 bases and J dropped 7 bases, with 7 bases sitting between them. CDR3 loop: CASSFRGNEQFF. DNA for the CDR3: TGCGCCAGCAGCTTTAGGGGGAATGAGCAGTTCTTC.

The chain combines TRBV28 with TRBJ1-4, with D unresolved. The CDR3 length is 10 residues. V was trimmed by 5 bases and J by 11 bases, leaving 6 bases between them. Germline V gives CDR1 MDHEN, CDR2 SYDVKM. CDR3 loop: CASSTTKLFF. DNA for the CDR3: TGTGCCAGCAGTACTACGAAACTGTTTTTT.

The sample holds one count of this clone. The CDR3 protein is CASRETEKNTEAFF. The CDR3 DNA reads TGTGCCAGCAGGGAGACAGAGAAGAACACTGAAGCTTTCTTT. The gene calls are TRBV6-5 and TRBJ1-1, with D possibly matching TRBD1 (5 bases). The CDR3 runs 14 residues. Germline V lookup: CDR1 MNHEY, CDR2 SVGAGI. V shed 6 bases and J shed 1 base, with 12 bases lying between them.

J is TRBJ2-7 and V is TRBV7-2, with D tentatively TRBD1 (5 bases). The V end lost 5 bases, the J end lost 2 bases, and 10 bases lay between the germline ends. This CDR3 spans 13 amino acids. Germline V CDR1 and CDR2: SGHTA, FQGNSA. In DNA form, the CDR3 reads TGTGCCAGCAGCGAGACAGCCCCCTACGAGCAGTACTTC. Its translation: CASSETAPYEQYF.